This section outlines one T cell receptor beta chain sequence together with its context. No antigen is known for it. Base quality data are lacking; no much larger clone is found one base away. Reading the label with the study, this specimen's time point is: baseline before first vaccination. The vaccinee samples were drawn from two UK trials, COV001 and COV002, one of which was a single-blind randomized controlled phase 2/3 trial testing AZD1222 (ChAdOx1 nCoV-19) in healthy adults. For TCRbeta chain sequencing, PBMC samples from trial participants were taken at day 0 and at day 28 after the second dose. The data originate from a study of T cell responses to AZD1222 COVID-19 vaccine (dated by TCRdb to about 2021). For the wider study: AZD1222 recipients given second doses at about 4 weeks or at about 12 weeks were pooled, since spike-specific TCR depth and breadth were not found to differ between the two schedules. A total of about 230 trial participants underwent TCR sequencing, of whom 207 received two doses of AZD1222 and about 26 received two doses of the MenACWY control vaccine. Trial participants were enrolled by age into subgroups of 18-55, 56-69 and 70-plus years, and 148, 28 and 57 TCR-sequenced participants, respectively, were included in these subgroups. What the study reported, not specific to this receptor: Spike-specific TCR breadth and depth rose significantly after two AZD1222 doses compared with day 0 and with MenACWY recipients. Participants were mostly white British and included more females than males, and it was suggested by the authors that clonal diversity may have been underestimated. CD4 TCRs associated with the vaccine covered the entire spike protein, and the dominant responses were in regions 160-218 and 743-854. Because no samples from the day 14 peak response were available, repertoires could be characterized only after the peak T cell response. Reportedly, close to half of the unique spike-specific TCRs recognized epitopes lying outside the regions that are mutated in the B.1.351 and B.1.1.7 variants. Conclusions about previously exposed vaccinees were limited because only a handful of AZD1222 recipients were SARS-CoV-2 seropositive at baseline. The 56-69-year group was small, and its depth increase did not reach significance, likely because of low power.

The CDR3 has 18 amino acids, counting the end cysteine and phenylalanine. Here the CDR3 DNA is all that survives: 54 bases in frame from base 1. Trimming leaves V shorter by 7 bases and J shorter by 2 bases, with the junction holding 19 bases beyond the gene matches. The germline V gene supplies CDR1 ENHRY and CDR2 SYGVKD. The CDR3 regions of human TCRbeta chains were analyzed by immunosequencing. As for the authors' bioinformatics: Repertoire TCRs were checked for matches against a reference library of SARS-CoV-2-specific TCRs that had been generated using the MIRA antigen-specificity platform. Breadth was defined as the fraction of unique TCRs that were SARS-CoV-2-associated. Depth was defined as the fraction of total T cells that were SARS-CoV-2-associated. Using the MIRA data, every spike-specific TCR was mapped to the spike region that the TCR reacted to and assigned to either a CD4 or a CD8 class. Log10-transformed breadth and depth values were compared by one-way ANOVA with Sidak's multiple comparisons tests. Entries here come from immuneACCESS through TCRdb and include only in-frame sequences with V and J called. Some clones fail to appear in such tables; in the studies checked, an unresolved V gene covers under half of the shortfall, and the cause of the remainder is unknown. V, J and clone size are taken as reported in that table, and D and trimming were inferred from the DNA itself. The table for this sample lists 100,000 to 150,000 clones; roughly 90% of them were counted only once. 11% to 15% of the sample is held by the ten biggest clonotypes.

The specimen comprised peripheral blood, sampled on day 0 of AZD1222 vaccination. The TCR sequence derives from an adult in good health. The sequence links TRBV10-3 to TRBJ1-2, with TRBD1 matching 7 junction bases. The base sequence is TGTGCCATCACCGAGGAGGAGGGGGCACAAGGCTTGAACTATGGCTACACCTTC. Its amino acids are CAITEEEGAQGLNYGYTF.